A selection of T cell receptor beta chains follows, all from one sample in a study of cytomegalovirus exposure and HLA in healthy donors. Using immunoSEQ multiplex PCR, the repertoire was profiled, and TCRdb retains in-frame clones only, with some absent. The table has some 150,000 clones, 65% to 90% seen once. Input material: PBMCs. Receptors originate from a young man in good health and CMV-seropositive. Each CDR3 is given with its conserved first and last residue. The D gene is left open where the match is weak. Only part of the rows carry a size: once, few, many, or a class if the clone is expanded.

J: TRBJ2-1; size: .; D: .; V: TRBV28; CDR3: CASSLAGINNEQFF; DNA: TGTGCCAGCAGTTTGGCAGGGATAAACAATGAGCAGTTCTTC
J: TRBJ2-3; size: .; D: TRBD2; V: TRBV4-3; CDR3: CASSQGTSGVTDTQYF; DNA: TGCGCCAGCAGCCAAGGGACTAGCGGGGTAACAGATACGCAGTATTTT
J: TRBJ1-2; size: .; D: TRBD1; V: TRBV27; CDR3: CASSFLYSGTGRRYTF; DNA: TGTGCCAGCAGTTTCCTATATTCCGGGACAGGGAGGCGCTACACCTTC
J: TRBJ1-1; size: .; D: TRBD1; V: TRBV5-4; CDR3: CASSSYRGENTEAFF; DNA: TGTGCCAGCAGCTCTTACAGGGGGGAGAACACTGAAGCTTTCTTT
J: TRBJ1-1; size: .; D: .; V: TRBV4-2; CDR3: CASSQDRIGDTEAFF; DNA: TGTGCCAGCAGCCAAGATAGAATAGGGGACACTGAAGCTTTCTTT
J: TRBJ2-7; size: once; D: .; V: TRBV5-3; CDR3: CARSLAVQNEQYF; DNA: TGTGCCAGAAGCTTGGCCGTACAAAACGAGCAGTACTTC
J: TRBJ1-5; size: .; D: .; V: TRBV2; CDR3: CASSLRGAYSNQPQHF; DNA: TGTGCCAGCAGTCTACGGGGGGCTTATAGCAATCAGCCCCAGCATTTT
J: TRBJ2-1; size: .; D: .; V: TRBV9; CDR3: CASSRTGRDEQFF; DNA: TGTGCCAGCAGCCGGACAGGGAGGGATGAGCAGTTCTTC
J: TRBJ2-5; size: .; D: .; V: TRBV6-1; CDR3: CASTRAGRETQYF; DNA: TGTGCCAGCACAAGGGCGGGAAGGGAGACCCAGTACTTC
J: TRBJ1-5; size: few; D: .; V: TRBV6-6; CDR3: CASADSNNQPQHF; DNA: TGTGCCAGCGCGGACAGCAACAATCAGCCCCAGCATTTT
J: TRBJ2-7; size: .; D: TRBD2; V: TRBV15; CDR3: CATSRDQIAGSSYEQYF; DNA: TGTGCCACCAGCAGAGATCAAATAGCGGGAAGCAGTTACGAGCAGTACTTC
J: TRBJ2-7; size: .; D: .; V: TRBV5-6; CDR3: CASSLGQSYEQYF; DNA: TGTGCCAGCAGCTTAGGACAGTCCTACGAGCAGTACTTC
J: TRBJ1-1; size: .; D: TRBD1; V: TRBV7-7; CDR3: CASSRTGGAEAFF; DNA: TGTGCCAGCAGTCGTACAGGGGGCGCGGAAGCTTTCTTT
J: TRBJ1-5; size: .; D: .; V: TRBV6-5; CDR3: CASSPGEGSNQPQHF; DNA: TGTGCCAGCAGTCCAGGGGAGGGAAGCAATCAGCCCCAGCATTTT